This T cell receptor beta chain is drawn from a study of beta chain features in type 1 diabetes (dated by TCRdb to the late 2010s). Broadly, across the study: Patients and healthy donors did not differ in mean age, gender distribution, total cell number or subset yield. In the study, recently diagnosed type 1 diabetes patients and matched healthy donors were compared on the TCRB repertoires of their sorted circulating CD4+ T cell subsets. Across all samples, some 100,000,000 sorted cells were examined, and cell number per subset correlated strongly with RNA yield. Regulatory and stem cell-like memory subsets were isolated from only 8 patients and roughly eight healthy donors, whereas naive and central memory subsets came from all 30 or so donors.

From a lookup of the germline V gene, CDR1 and CDR2 are SGHVS and FNYEAQ. Deletion took 4 bases off V and 4 bases off J, with a span of 13 bases between the germline ends. Spanning cysteine to phenylalanine, the CDR3 consists of 14 amino acids. This entry keeps only the CDR3 DNA: 42 bases, framed from base 1. This clone was seen only a few times. The clone's antigen remains unknown. No quality values exist for individual bases; no much larger clone is one base distant. The entire isolated RNA was reverse transcribed using the High Capacity cDNA Reverse Transcription Kit, and thus expressed TCRB transcripts were sequenced. Deep immunoSEQ sequencing was performed on naive, central memory and regulatory T cell samples, with an average of around 3.5 million total reads per sample. Sorted cells were lysed in RLT buffer, and RNA was extracted using DNase-treated RNeasy Micro or Mini kits according to cell number. Each cell subset was processed on its own to prevent cross-contamination, while patient and healthy donor samples were processed together. Using the immunoSEQ multiplex PCR, TCRB sequences were amplified from cDNA into 87-bp fragments spanning the CDR3 region. Sequencing of the amplicons was done on the Illumina HiSeq platform. The authors' pipeline ran thus. PCR bias was corrected computationally using synthetic template baselines, and reads within Hamming distance 2 were collapsed, with unmergeable singletons discarded. Reads were aligned to IMGT to assign V, D and J genes, CDR3 length, and insertions or deletions at six rearrangement sites. Within each subset, clonotype counts were normalized to sorted cell number, and only after that were true diversity and Gini coefficients computed with the tcR R package. The overlap coefficient, calculated on TCRB nucleotide sequences, was used to measure repertoire sharing. TCRdb provides this immuneACCESS table in a form limited to in-frame rearrangements. Some clones are lacking; in checked studies, under half of them reflect an unresolved V gene, and why the rest are absent is not known. The DNA gave D and trimming, while V, J and clone size come from that table. The sample contains about 160,000 clones, roughly 8% of them found a single time. The ten top clones hold roughly 0.5% of the sample.

Each donor gave one peripheral blood draw, roughly 0.11 L on average, collected into heparinised tubes. Naive, central memory, regulatory and stem cell-like memory CD4+ T cells were sorted on a BD FACSAria II using a panel including CD45RO, CCR7, CD25, CD127, CD95 and CD27. A purity above 95% was achieved for all sorted populations. PBMCs were isolated immediately by Lymphoprep density gradient centrifugation and stained directly without culture. So that batch effects would be minimized, each experiment stained and sorted samples in pairs, pairing one healthy donor with one patient. General conclusions and limits of the study: Patients with type 1 diabetes made fewer insertions and deleted more nucleotides at VDJ recombination sites, implying thymic rearrangement abnormalities. Naive, central memory and regulatory TCRB repertoires appeared more similar among patients than among healthy donors. HLA sub-analyses involved small numbers of individuals, so any influence of HLA type on TCRB rearrangement remained unresolved. Because cDNA was sequenced instead of genomic DNA, activated cells with high expression could be over-represented, although the groups did not differ in activation or CD3 levels. In all four CD4+ subsets, TCRB CDR3 length was moderately but significantly shorter in type 1 diabetes patients. Shorter templates might have been favored by PCR, but patient and control samples were amplified and corrected together, so both groups would have been affected equally by any skew.

Sequencing input: central memory CD4+ T cells from blood. The receptor was isolated from a man aged 18 to 29 with type 1 diabetes. The chain is made from TRBV7-6 and TRBJ1-2; a tentative D match to TRBD1 spans 6 bases. The sequenced DNA: TGTGCCAGCAGCTCTACGGGGGGCGGCTATGGCTACACCTTC. Its protein is CASSSTGGGYGYTF. Here the CDR3 is joined to the reference TRBV7-6 and TRBJ1-2 genes, and the full variable domain is: GAGVSQSPRYKVTKRGQDVALRCDPISGHVSLYWYRQALGQGPEFLTYFNYEAQQDKSGLPNDRFSAERPEGSISTLTIQRTEQRDSAMYRCASSSTGGGYGYTFGSGTRLTVV.